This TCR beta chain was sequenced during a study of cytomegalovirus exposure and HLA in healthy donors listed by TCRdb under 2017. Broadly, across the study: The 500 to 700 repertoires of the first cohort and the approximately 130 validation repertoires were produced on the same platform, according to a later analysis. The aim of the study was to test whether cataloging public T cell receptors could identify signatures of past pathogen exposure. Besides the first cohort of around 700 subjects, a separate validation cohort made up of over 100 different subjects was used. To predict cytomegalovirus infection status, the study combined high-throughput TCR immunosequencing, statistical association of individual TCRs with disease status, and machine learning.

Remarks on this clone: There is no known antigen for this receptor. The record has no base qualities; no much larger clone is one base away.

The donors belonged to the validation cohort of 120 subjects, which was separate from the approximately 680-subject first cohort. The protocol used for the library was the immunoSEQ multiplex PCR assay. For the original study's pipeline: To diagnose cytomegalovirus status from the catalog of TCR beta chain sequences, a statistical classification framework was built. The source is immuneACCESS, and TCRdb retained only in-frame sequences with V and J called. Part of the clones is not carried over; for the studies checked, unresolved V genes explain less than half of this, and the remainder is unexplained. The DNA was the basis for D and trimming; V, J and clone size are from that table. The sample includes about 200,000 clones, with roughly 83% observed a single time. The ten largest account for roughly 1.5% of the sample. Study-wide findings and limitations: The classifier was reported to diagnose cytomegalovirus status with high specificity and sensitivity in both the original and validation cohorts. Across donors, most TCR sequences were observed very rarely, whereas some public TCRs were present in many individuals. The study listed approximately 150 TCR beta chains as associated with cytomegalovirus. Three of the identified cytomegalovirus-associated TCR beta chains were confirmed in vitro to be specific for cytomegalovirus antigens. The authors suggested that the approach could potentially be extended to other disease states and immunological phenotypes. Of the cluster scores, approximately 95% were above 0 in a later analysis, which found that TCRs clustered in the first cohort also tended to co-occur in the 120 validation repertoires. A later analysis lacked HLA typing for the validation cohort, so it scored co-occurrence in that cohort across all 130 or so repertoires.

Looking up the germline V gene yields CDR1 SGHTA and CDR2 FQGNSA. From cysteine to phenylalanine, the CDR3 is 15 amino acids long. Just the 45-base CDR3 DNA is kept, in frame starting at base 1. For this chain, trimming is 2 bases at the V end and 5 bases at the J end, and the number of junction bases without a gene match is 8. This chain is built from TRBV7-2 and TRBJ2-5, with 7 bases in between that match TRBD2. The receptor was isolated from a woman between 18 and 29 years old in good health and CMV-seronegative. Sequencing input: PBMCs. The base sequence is TGTGCCAGCAGCTTATGGGGAGGGGCCAGGGAGACCCAGTACTTC. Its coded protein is CASSLWGGARETQYF.